This T cell receptor beta chain was found in a study of OX40 agonist ivuxolimab in advanced cancers. Study in general: Clinicians treated patients with ivuxolimab, an agonistic anti-OX40 (CD134) antibody. Whole-study findings and limits: The study found that CD8+ T cells averaged more expanded clones than CD4+.

The protocol was immunoSEQ multiplex PCR, while the TCRdb copy is restricted to in-frame clones and leaves out a portion. Here the sample spans roughly 26,000 clones, about 90% being singletons. The ends were cut back, 6 bases at V and 2 bases at J, with 14 bases in the middle. The CDR3 has 15 residues. From germline, CDR1 is MNHEY and CDR2 SVGAGI. A word on this clone: Its antigen remains unidentified.

Systemic immunosuppression or autoimmune disease history was grounds to exclude patients. The sequenced sample was CD4+ or CD8+ T cells sorted from blood, obtained in a trial of the OX40 agonist ivuxolimab. This TCR derives from an adult with an advanced solid tumor such as melanoma, head and neck, liver or kidney cancer. V usage is TRBV6-5 and J usage is TRBJ1-5; D perhaps matches TRBD1 (6 bases). The CDR3 region has the DNA TGTGCCAGCAGCCGGAGGGGGGCTGGCAATCAGCCCCAGCATTTT. Translated: CASSRRGAGNQPQHF.